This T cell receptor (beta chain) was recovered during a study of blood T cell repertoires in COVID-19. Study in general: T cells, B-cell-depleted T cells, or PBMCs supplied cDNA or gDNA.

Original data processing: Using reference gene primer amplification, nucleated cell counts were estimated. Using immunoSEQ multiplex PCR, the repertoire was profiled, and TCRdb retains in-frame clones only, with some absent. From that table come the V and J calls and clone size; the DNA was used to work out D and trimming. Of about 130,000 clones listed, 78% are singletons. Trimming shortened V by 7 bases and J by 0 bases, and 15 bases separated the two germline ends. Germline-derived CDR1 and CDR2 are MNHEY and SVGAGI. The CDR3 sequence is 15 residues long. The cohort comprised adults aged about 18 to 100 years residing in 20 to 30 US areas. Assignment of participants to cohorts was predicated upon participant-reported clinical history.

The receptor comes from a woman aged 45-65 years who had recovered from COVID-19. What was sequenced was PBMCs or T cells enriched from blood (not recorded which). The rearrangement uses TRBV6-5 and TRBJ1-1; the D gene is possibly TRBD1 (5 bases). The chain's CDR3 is CASTSGGFMNTEAFF. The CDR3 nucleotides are TGTGCCAGCACCTCCGGGGGATTCATGAACACTGAAGCTTTCTTT.